There are a few counts of the clone carrying this T cell receptor (beta chain). Germline V lookup: CDR1 DFQATT, CDR2 SNEGSKA (reference sequence). The CDR3 length is 17 residues. V was trimmed by 4 bases and J by 9 bases, leaving 28 bases between them. This specimen belongs to a study of T-cell reconstitution after alpha-beta-depleted transplantation in children. Preparation of the TCRbeta library used unique molecular identifiers. TCRdb reprocessed the PCR reads via MiXCR and lists one record per CDR3 protein. The table lists under 750,000 distinct CDR3 sequences, under 30% of them singletons. The sample consisted of PBMCs, mostly from graft donor cells, taken 360 days after TCRalphabeta/CD19-depleted stem cell transplant. The TCR was taken from a boy in the first two years of life who had a stem cell transplant for acute myeloid leukemia, so the T cells may come from the graft donor. The genes are TRBV20-1 and TRBJ2-1; tentative D call: TRBD2 (7 bases). In DNA form, the CDR3 reads TGCAGTGCTATAACCCCCTCCTCGGCGGGGGCCTCTAGTGAGCAGTTCTTC. Protein: CSAITPSSAGASSEQFF.